The 4 T cell receptor beta chains listed next were all sequenced from one sample in a study of blood T cell repertoires in COVID-19. Some clones are missing from TCRdb's copy, which holds only in-frame ones; the method was immunoSEQ multiplex PCR. The data show under 550,000 clones, approximately 90% seen once. The specimen sequenced was peripheral blood. These receptors were taken from a man younger than 30 with COVID-19, enrolled during active disease.

V usage is TRBV5-5 and J usage is TRBJ2-3, with no clear D. The CDR3 runs 14 residues. Deletions cut 0 bases from V and 0 bases from J, with 5 bases between. Germline V gives CDR1 SGHKS, CDR2 YYEKEE (reference sequence). CDR3 region: CASSLGPSTDTQYF. The CDR3 region has the DNA TGTGCCAGCAGCTTGGGGCCTAGCACAGATACGCAGTATTTT.

This clone has a handful of counts. The chain combines TRBV3-1 (or the pseudogene TRBV3-2) with TRBJ2-1, with 14 bases matching TRBD2. The germline gives CDR1 LGHDT, CDR2 YNNKEL (reference sequence). V was clipped by 3 bases and J by 15 bases; unmatched bases: 7. This CDR3 is 14 amino acids long. The CDR3 reads CASSQGTSGGLRFF. CDR3 in DNA: TGTGCCAGCAGCCAGGGGACTAGCGGGGGCCTAAGGTTCTTC.

This clone was detected only once. The chain carries TRBV19 and TRBJ1-4, with TRBD1 matching over 10 bases. Germline loops: CDR1 LNHDA, CDR2 SQIVND (reference sequence). The ends lost 5 bases at V and 3 bases at J; junction bases unmatched: 9. The CDR3 has 17 amino acids. CDR3 nucleotide sequence: TGTGCCAGTAGTCGAAGACAGGGGGCGGCTCCTAATGAAAAACTGTTTTTT. Amino acids: CASSRRQGAAPNEKLFF.

The rearrangement links TRBV6-5 to TRBJ2-7; TRBD2 is a possible D gene (6 bases). Germline CDR1 reads MNHEY; CDR2 reads SVGAGI. Trimming cost V 0 bases and J 5 bases, with 11 bases left between them. The CDR3 has 14 amino acids. The chain's CDR3 is CASSYSGGSNEQYF. The CDR3 coding sequence is TGTGCCAGCAGTTACTCTGGGGGGTCGAACGAGCAGTACTTC.